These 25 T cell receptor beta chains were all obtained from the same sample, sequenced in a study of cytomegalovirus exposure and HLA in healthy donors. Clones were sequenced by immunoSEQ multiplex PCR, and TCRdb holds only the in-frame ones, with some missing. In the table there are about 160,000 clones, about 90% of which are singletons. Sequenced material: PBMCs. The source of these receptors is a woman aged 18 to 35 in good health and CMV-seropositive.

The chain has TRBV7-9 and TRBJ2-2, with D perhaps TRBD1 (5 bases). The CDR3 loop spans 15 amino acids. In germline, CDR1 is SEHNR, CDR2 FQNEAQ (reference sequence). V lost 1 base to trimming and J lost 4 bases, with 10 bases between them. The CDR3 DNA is TGTGCCAGCAGCTTAGTGCAGGGCTTCACCGGGGAGCTGTTTTTT. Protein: CASSLVQGFTGELFF.

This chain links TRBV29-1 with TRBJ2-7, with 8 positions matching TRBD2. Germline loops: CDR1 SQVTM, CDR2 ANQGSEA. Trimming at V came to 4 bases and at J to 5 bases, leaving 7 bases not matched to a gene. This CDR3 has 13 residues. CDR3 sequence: CSVGNSGTHEQYF. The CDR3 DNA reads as TGCAGCGTTGGAAATAGCGGGACCCACGAGCAGTACTTC.

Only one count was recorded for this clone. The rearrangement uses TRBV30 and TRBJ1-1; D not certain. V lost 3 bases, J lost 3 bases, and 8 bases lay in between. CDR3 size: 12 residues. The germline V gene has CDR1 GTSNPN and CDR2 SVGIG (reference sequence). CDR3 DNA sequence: TGTGCCTGGAGCCCCGGGGACACTGAAGCTTTCTTT. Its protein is CAWSPGDTEAFF.

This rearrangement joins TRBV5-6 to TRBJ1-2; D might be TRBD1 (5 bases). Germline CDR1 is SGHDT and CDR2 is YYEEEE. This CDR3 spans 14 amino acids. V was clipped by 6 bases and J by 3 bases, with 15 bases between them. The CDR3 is CASIEEGADYGYTF. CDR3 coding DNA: TGTGCCAGCATCGAGGAAGGGGCGGACTATGGCTACACCTTC.

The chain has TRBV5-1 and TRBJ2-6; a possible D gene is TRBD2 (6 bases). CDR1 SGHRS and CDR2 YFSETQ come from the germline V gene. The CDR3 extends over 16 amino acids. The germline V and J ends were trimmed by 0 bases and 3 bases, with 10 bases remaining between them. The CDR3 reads CASSLALGGGANVLTF. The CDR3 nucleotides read TGCGCCAGCAGCTTGGCCCTCGGGGGTGGGGCCAACGTCCTGACTTTC.

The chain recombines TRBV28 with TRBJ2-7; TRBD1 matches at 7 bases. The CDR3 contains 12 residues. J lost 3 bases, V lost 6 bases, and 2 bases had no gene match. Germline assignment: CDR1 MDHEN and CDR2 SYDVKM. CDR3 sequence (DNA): TGTGCCAGCAGACGGACAGGCTACGAGCAGTACTTC. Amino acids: CASRRTGYEQYF.

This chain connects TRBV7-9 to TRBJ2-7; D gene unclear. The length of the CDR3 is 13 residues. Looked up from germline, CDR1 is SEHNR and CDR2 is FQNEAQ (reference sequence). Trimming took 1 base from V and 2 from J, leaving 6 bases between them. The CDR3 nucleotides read TGTGCCAGCAGCTTAGGCGAAACCTACGAGCAGTACTTC. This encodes CASSLGETYEQYF.

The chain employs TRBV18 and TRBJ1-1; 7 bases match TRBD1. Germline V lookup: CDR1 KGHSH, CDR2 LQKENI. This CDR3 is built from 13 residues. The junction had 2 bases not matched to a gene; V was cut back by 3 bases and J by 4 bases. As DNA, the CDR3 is TGTGCCAGCTCACCCGGACAGGCCACTGAAGCTTTCTTT. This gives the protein CASSPGQATEAFF.

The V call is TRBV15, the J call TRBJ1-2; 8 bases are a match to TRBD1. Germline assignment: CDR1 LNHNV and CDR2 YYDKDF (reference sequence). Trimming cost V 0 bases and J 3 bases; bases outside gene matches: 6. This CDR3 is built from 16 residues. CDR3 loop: CATSRDRDRRHYGYTF. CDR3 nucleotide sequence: TGTGCCACCAGCAGAGATCGGGACAGGAGACACTATGGCTACACCTTC.

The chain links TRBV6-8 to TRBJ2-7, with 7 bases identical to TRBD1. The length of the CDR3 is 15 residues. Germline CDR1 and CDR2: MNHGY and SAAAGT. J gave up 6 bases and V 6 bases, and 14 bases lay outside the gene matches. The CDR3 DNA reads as TGTGCCAGCAGGCAAGACAGGGAGCAGACACCCGAGCAGTACTTC. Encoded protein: CASRQDREQTPEQYF.

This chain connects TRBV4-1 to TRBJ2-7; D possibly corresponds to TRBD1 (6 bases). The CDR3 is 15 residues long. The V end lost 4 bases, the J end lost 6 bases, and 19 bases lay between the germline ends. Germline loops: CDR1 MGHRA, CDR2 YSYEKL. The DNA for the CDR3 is TGCGCCAGCAGCCCTACAGGGTTATCCAGTGTCGAGCAGTACTTC. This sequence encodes CASSPTGLSSVEQYF.

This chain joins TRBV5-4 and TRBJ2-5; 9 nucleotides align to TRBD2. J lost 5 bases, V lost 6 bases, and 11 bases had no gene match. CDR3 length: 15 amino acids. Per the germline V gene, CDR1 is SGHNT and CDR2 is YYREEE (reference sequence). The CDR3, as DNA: TGTGCCAGCACCTCATCTAGCGGGATGGGGGAGACCCAGTACTTC. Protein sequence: CASTSSSGMGETQYF.

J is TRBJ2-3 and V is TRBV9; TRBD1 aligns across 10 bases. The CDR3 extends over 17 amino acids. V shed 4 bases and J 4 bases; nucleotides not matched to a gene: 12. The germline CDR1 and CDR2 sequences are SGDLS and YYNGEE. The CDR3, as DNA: TGTGCCAGCAGCCCCCAGGGACAGGGGACACCTTCAGATACGCAGTATTTT. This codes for CASSPQGQGTPSDTQYF.

CDR3 coding DNA: TGTGCCAGCAGTGTCTCCAGCGGAGGGCAAGAGACCCAGTACTTC. This translates into CASSVSSGGQETQYF. The chain joins TRBV2 to TRBJ2-5; a weak D match, TRBD2 (6 bases). In germline, CDR1 is SNHLY, CDR2 FYNNEI. The CDR3 covers 15 residues. The germline V and J ends were trimmed by 4 bases and 2 bases, with 14 bases remaining between them.

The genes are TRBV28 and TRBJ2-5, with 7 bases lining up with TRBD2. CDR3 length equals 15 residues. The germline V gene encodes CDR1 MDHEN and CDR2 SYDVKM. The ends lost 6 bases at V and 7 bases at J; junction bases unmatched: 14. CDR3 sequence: CASREAASGTGTQYF. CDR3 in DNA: TGTGCCAGCAGGGAGGCGGCTAGCGGCACGGGGACCCAGTACTTC.

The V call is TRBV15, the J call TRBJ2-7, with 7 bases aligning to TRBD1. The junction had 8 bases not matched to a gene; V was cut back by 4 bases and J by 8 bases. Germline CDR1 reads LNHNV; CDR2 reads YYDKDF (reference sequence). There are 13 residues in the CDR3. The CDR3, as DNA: TGTGCCACCAGCACCACAGGGGTTGGCAAGCAGTACTTC. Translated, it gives CATSTTGVGKQYF.

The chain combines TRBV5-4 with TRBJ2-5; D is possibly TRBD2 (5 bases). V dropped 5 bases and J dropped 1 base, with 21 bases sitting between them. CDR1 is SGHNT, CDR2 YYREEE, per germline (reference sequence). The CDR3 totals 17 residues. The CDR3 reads CASSIPGYSLIQETQYF. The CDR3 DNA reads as TGTGCCAGCAGTATCCCGGGGTACAGTTTAATCCAAGAGACCCAGTACTTC.

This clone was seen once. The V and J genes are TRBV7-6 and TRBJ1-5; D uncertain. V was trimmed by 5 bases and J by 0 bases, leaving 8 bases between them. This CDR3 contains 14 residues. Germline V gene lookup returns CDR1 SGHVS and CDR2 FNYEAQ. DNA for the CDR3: TGTGCCAGCAGCCGGGAAATTAGCAATCAGCCCCAGCATTTT. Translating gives CASSREISNQPQHF.

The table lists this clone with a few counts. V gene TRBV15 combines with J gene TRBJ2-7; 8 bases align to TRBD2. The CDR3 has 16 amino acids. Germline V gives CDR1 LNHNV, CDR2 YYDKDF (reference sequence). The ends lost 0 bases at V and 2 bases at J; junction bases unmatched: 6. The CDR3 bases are TGTGCCACCAGCAGAGAGGCAGCGGGAGAGGCCTACGAGCAGTACTTC. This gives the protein CATSREAAGEAYEQYF.

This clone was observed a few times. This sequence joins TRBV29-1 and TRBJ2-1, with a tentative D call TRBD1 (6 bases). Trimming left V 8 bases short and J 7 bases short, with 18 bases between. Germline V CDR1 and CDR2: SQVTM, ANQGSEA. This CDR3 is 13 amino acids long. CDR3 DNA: TGCAGCAACTCGGGACATTTTAGGAATGAGCAGTTCTTC. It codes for CSNSGHFRNEQFF.

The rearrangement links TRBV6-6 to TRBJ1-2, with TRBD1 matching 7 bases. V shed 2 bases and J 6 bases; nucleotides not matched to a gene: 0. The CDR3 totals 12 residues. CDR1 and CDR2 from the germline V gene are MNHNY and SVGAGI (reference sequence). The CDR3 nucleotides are TGTGCCAGCAGTTACAGGGGGCATGGCTACACCTTC. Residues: CASSYRGHGYTF.

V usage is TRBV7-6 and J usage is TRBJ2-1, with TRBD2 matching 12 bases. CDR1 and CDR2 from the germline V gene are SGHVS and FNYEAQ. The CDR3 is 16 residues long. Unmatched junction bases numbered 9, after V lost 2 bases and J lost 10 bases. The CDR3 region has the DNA TGTGCCAGCAGCTTATCTCTAGCGGGAGGGCCACCGGAGCAGTTCTTC. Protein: CASSLSLAGGPPEQFF.

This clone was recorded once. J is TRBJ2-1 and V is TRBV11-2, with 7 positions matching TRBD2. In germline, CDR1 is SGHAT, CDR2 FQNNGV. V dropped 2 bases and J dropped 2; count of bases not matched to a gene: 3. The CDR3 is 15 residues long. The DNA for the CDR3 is TGTGCCAGCAGCTTACTAGCGGAAACCTACAATGAGCAGTTCTTC. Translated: CASSLLAETYNEQFF.

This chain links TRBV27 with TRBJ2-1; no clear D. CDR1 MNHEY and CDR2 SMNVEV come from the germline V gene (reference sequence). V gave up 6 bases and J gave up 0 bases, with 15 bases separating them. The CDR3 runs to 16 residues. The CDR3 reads CASSRLADSSYNEQFF. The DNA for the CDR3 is TGTGCCAGCAGCAGACTCGCGGATAGCTCCTACAATGAGCAGTTCTTC.

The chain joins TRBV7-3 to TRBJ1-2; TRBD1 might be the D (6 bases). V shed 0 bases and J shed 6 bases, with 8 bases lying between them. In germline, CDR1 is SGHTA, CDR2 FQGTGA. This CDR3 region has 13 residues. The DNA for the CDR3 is TGTGCCAGCAGCTTAACTCCAGGGGATGGCTACACCTTC. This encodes CASSLTPGDGYTF. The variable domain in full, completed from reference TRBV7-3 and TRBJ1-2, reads GAGVSQTPSNKVTEKGKYVELRCDPISGHTALYWYRQSLGQGPEFLIYFQGTGAADDSGLPNDRFFAVRPEGSVSTLKIQRTERGDSAVYLCASSLTPGDGYTFGSGTRLTVV.